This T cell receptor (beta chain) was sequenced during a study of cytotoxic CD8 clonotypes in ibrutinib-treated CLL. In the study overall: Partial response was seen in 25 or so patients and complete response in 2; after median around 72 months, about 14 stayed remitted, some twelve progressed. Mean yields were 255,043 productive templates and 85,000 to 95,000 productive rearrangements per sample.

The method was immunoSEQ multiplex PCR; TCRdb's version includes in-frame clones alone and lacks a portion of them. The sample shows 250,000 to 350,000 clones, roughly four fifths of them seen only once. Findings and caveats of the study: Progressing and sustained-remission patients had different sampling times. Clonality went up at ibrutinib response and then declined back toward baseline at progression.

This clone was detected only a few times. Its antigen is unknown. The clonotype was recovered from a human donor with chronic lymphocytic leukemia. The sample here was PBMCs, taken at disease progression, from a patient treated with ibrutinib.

CDR3 loop: CASSVQREGTDTQYF. The CDR3 region has the DNA TGTGCCAGCAGCGTCCAGCGGGAAGGCACAGATACGCAGTATTTT. The chain uses TRBV21-1 and TRBJ2-3; TRBD2 is the table's D call and was not checked against the DNA. TRBV21-1 is described as a pseudogene. The CDR3 spans 15 residues.